In its sample, the clone carrying this T cell receptor (beta chain) was seen many times. No antigen is known for it. This entry belongs to a study of molecular identifiers for immune sequencing clone quantification. Turning to the study itself: Replicate RNA came from about 20,000 or 100,000 naive CD8 cells and was split five ways, and four parts were sequenced. Overall study results and limits: More than 99% of effector molecules, versus under 1% of naive-cell molecules, belonged to clones above 20 RNA copies.

Germline V gene sequence: CDR1 SGHKS, CDR2 YYEKEE (reference sequence). This CDR3 is built from 13 residues. Trimming pared 6 bases from V and 5 bases from J, leaving 12 bases between. In the sort, naive CD8 T cells were defined as CD8+CD4-CCR7+CD45RA+. Bulk TCR libraries were made with methods that had been previously described and with listed TCR primers. TCRdb redid the calling of the PCR reads with MiXCR, one entry per CDR3 protein. The sample yields some 89,000 distinct CDR3 sequences, less than 25% seen once. Specimen: naive CD8+ T cells from blood, with Jurkat cell RNA spiked in. Subset specified: FACS-sorted CD8+CD4-CCR7+CD45RA+ naive T cells. The TCR sequence derives from a human donor in good health. Some libraries in this study had Jurkat cell RNA spiked in. V and J are TRBV5-5 and TRBJ2-1; D remains unclear. The CDR3 nucleotides are TGTGCCAGCAACATCCAGCGTAACAATGAGCAGTTCTTC. Translation: CASNIQRNNEQFF.